Included here is one TCR beta chain sequence, with context. This sample was included in a study of STAT5B mutations in CD4+ large granular lymphocyte leukemia. Assay: immunoSEQ multiplex PCR; the TCRdb copy retains only in-frame clones and omits some. The sample consists of 32,000 or so clones, around four fifths of them appearing once. Germline V lookup: CDR1 WNHNN, CDR2 SYGVQD (reference sequence). Trimming took 3 bases from V and 4 from J, leaving 14 bases between them. The CDR3 runs 15 residues. The source is a human donor in good health. The genes are TRBV10-1 and TRBJ2-3, with D maybe TRBD2 (6 bases). The sample comprised CD4+ T cells from blood buffy coats. The chain's CDR3 is CASSDRREGADTQYF. The CDR3 DNA is TGCGCCAGCAGTGACCGGCGGGAAGGAGCAGATACGCAGTATTTT.